The 14 T cell receptor beta chains below all came from one sample that was sequenced in a study of T cell responses to AZD1222 COVID-19 vaccine. TCRdb keeps only in-frame clones here, not all; method: immunoSEQ multiplex PCR. The repertoire consists of 130,000 to 150,000 clones, with about 92% occurring once and the leading ten covering less than 2%. The sequencing here drew on peripheral blood, taken on day 0 of AZD1222 vaccination. Every receptor here comes from an adult in good health.

This clone appeared once. The chain has TRBV18 and TRBJ1-1, with D uncertain. Germline assignment: CDR1 KGHSH and CDR2 LQKENI. The ends were cut back, 0 bases at V and 2 bases at J, with 10 bases in the middle. The length of the CDR3 is 15 residues. The CDR3 loop is CASSPPPAGNTEAFF. The DNA for the CDR3 is TGTGCCAGCTCACCACCACCCGCGGGCAACACTGAAGCTTTCTTT.

This chain uses TRBV5-1 with TRBJ2-5, with 8 positions matching TRBD1. The CDR3 has 16 residues. The germline gives CDR1 SGHRS, CDR2 YFSETQ. The V and J ends lost 4 bases and 3 bases, in that order; junction bases with no gene match: 11. The CDR3 bases are TGCGCCAGCAGCAACCGGGACAGGAGGGTAGAAGAGACCCAGTACTTC. Its protein product is CASSNRDRRVEETQYF. The full variable domain, its missing parts supplied by reference TRBV5-1 and TRBJ2-5, is KAGVTQTPRYLIKTRGQQVTLSCSPISGHRSVSWYQQTPGQGLQFLFEYFSETQRNKGNFPGRFSGRQFSNSRSEMNVSTLELGDSALYLCASSNRDRRVEETQYFGPGTRLLVL.

V gene TRBV9 combines with J gene TRBJ2-1; D might be TRBD2 (5 bases). The CDR3 runs to 14 residues. Germline V gene lookup returns CDR1 SGDLS and CDR2 YYNGEE. V gave up 4 bases and J gave up 7 bases, with 15 bases separating them. DNA of the CDR3: TGTGCCAGCAGCACCCAGCGGAGAGGGAATGAGCAGTTCTTC. Amino acid sequence: CASSTQRRGNEQFF. The full variable domain, with the rest looked up from reference TRBV9 and TRBJ2-1, is DSGVTQTPKHLITATGQRVTLRCSPRSGDLSVYWYQQSLDQGLQFLIQYYNGEERAKGNILERFSAQQFPDLHSELNLSSLELGDSALYFCASSTQRRGNEQFFGPGTRLTVL.

The chain joins TRBV11-2 to TRBJ2-5, with TRBD2 matching over 7 bases. This CDR3 region has 16 residues. Unmatched junction bases numbered 7, after V lost 1 base and J lost 2 bases. From germline, CDR1 is SGHAT and CDR2 FQNNGV. The CDR3 loop reads CASSLGYSSGQETQYF. The CDR3, as DNA: TGTGCCAGCAGCTTAGGATACTCTAGCGGACAAGAGACCCAGTACTTC.

J is TRBJ2-7 and V is TRBV29-1; 12 bases align to TRBD1. There are 13 residues in the CDR3. CDR1 is SQVTM, CDR2 ANQGSEA, per germline. J gave up 5 bases and V 6 bases, and 5 bases lay outside the gene matches. CDR3 sequence: CSVTGTGGDEQYF. As DNA, the CDR3 is TGCAGCGTCACCGGGACAGGGGGCGACGAGCAGTACTTC.

This clone was seen once. This rearrangement joins TRBV5-1 to TRBJ1-4; weak D call: TRBD1 (5 bases). In germline, CDR1 is SGHRS, CDR2 YFSETQ. Deletions cut 6 bases from V and 3 bases from J, with 15 bases between. This CDR3 comprises 15 residues. CDR3 sequence (DNA): TGCGCCAGCACCTCTGGGGGGGTTCCTAATGAAAAACTGTTTTTT. Its translation: CASTSGGVPNEKLFF.

The chain couples TRBV2 to TRBJ2-1, with 7 bases lining up with TRBD2. The CDR3 spans 15 residues. CDR1 SNHLY and CDR2 FYNNEI come from the germline V gene. Losses at the gene ends were 1 base for V and 10 bases for J; bases not matched to a gene: 10. CDR3 bases: TGTGCCAGCAGTGAAGAAGGAGGGAGGGCGAGGGAGCAGTTCTTC. The encoded protein is CASSEEGGRAREQFF. The entire variable domain, with the rest obtained from reference TRBV2 and TRBJ2-1, is as follows: EPEVTQTPSHQVTQMGQEVILRCVPISNHLYFYWYRQILGQKVEFLVSFYNNEISEKSEIFDDQFSVERPDGSNFTLKIRSTKLEDSAMYFCASSEEGGRAREQFFGPGTRLTVL.

This chain connects TRBV11-3 to TRBJ1-2, with no clear D. V shed 1 base and J shed 13 bases, with 7 bases lying between them. CDR1 is SGHNT, CDR2 YENEEA, per germline. The CDR3 is 10 residues long. Here the CDR3 DNA reads TGTGCCAGCAGCTTAGGGGCAGGCACCTTC. Amino acids: CASSLGAGTF.

The chain couples TRBV6-2 or TRBV6-3 to TRBJ2-1, with 10 bases lining up with TRBD1. The CDR3 length is 15 residues. Germline CDR1 is MNHEY and CDR2 is SVGEGT. The V and J ends lost 6 bases and 3 bases, in that order; junction bases with no gene match: 5. The CDR3 is CASSQTGGLYNEQFF. The CDR3 coding sequence is TGTGCCAGCAGCCAGACAGGGGGCCTCTACAATGAGCAGTTCTTC.

The rearrangement links TRBV7-6 to TRBJ1-1; possibly TRBD1 for D (5 bases). The CDR3 is made up of 14 amino acids. V was cut by 4 bases and J by 4 bases, with 13 bases left in between. Per the germline V gene, CDR1 is SGHVS and CDR2 is FNYEAQ. CDR3 DNA: TGTGCCAGCAGCTCCCCATCGGGGGGCACTGAAGCTTTCTTT. Amino acid sequence: CASSSPSGGTEAFF.

The chain links TRBV18 to TRBJ2-7; D perhaps matches TRBD1 (6 bases). Trimming removed 3 bases at V and 10 bases at J, with 16 bases between. Germline V CDR1 and CDR2: KGHSH, LQKENI. The CDR3 covers 13 residues. CDR3 loop: CASSPGQPSEQYF. The CDR3 DNA follows: TGTGCCAGCTCACCTGGACAGCCCTCGGAACAGTACTTC.

V usage is TRBV7-9 and J usage is TRBJ1-4; D call uncertain. Per the germline V gene, CDR1 is SEHNR and CDR2 is FQNEAQ (reference sequence). Trimming cost V 4 bases and J 0 bases, with 15 bases left between them. The CDR3 length is 17 residues. In DNA, the CDR3 is TGTGCCAGCAGCTATCGGTTCGGCGGGGCAACTAATGAAAAACTGTTTTTT. Its protein is CASSYRFGGATNEKLFF.

This clone was detected only once. This chain connects TRBV27 to TRBJ1-1; D remains ambiguous. This CDR3 spans 14 amino acids. Germline V gene lookup returns CDR1 MNHEY and CDR2 SMNVEV (reference sequence). Trimming left V 2 bases short and J 1 base short, with 8 bases between. The CDR3 region has the DNA TGTGCCAGCAGTTTAAGGGATCAGAACACTGAAGCTTTCTTT. It translates to CASSLRDQNTEAFF.

V is TRBV6-1 and J is TRBJ1-1; no clear D. V was cut by 2 bases and J by 5 bases, with 12 bases left in between. The CDR3 is 14 residues long. Germline lookup yields CDR1 MNHNS and CDR2 SASEGT. The CDR3 here is CASSEPRRGTEAFF. The CDR3 nucleotides are TGTGCCAGCAGTGAACCACGACGGGGAACTGAAGCTTTCTTT.